This TCR beta chain came from a study of shared clonotypes between healthy human individuals. Turning to the study itself: Per donor, CD8 memory used one plate, CD8 naive used two, CD4 memory used three and CD4 naive used three.

Notes on the study in general: Unshared clonotypes carried lower generation probabilities than those common to all four donors. Of the naive CD4 clonotypes, about 5% were shared across several donors.

This CDR3 has 16 residues. V lost 5 bases to trimming and J lost 2 bases; unmatched junction nucleotides: 12. The germline CDR1 and CDR2 sequences are SGHRS and YFSETQ. On this clone itself: Its antigen is currently unknown.

The genomic DNA of each subset was split evenly across several immunoSEQ plates. Only in-frame clones appear in the TCRdb table, and some are missing; sequencing was by immunoSEQ multiplex PCR. Of some 1,600,000 clones in the sample, approximately 98% are singletons; the top ten hold 0.4% to 0.55%. The specimen was naive CD4+ T cells sorted from blood. Stated subset: CD45RA+ positively selected. The genes are TRBV5-1 and TRBJ1-1; 7 bases agree with TRBD1. The source is a man younger than 40 in good health. The CDR3 is CASRSPGGGINTEAFF. The CDR3 DNA reads as TGCGCCAGCAGATCCCCGGGAGGGGGCATTAACACTGAAGCTTTCTTT.